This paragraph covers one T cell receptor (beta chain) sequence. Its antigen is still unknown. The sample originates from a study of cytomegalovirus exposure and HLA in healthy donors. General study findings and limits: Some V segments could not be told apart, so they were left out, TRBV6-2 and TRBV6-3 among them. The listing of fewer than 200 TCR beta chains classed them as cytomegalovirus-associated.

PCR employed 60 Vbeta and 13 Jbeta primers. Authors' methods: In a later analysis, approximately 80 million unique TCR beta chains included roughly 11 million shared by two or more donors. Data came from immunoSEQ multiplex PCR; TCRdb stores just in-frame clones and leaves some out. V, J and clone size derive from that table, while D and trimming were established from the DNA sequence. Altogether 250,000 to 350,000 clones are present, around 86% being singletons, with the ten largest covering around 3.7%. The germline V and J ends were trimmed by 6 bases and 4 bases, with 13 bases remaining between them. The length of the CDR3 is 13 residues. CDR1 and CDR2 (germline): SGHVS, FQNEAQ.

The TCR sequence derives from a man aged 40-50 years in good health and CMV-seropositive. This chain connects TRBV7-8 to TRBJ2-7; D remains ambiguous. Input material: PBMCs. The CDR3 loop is CASRGSRAYEQYF. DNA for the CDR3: TGTGCCAGCAGAGGTAGCAGAGCTTACGAGCAGTACTTC.